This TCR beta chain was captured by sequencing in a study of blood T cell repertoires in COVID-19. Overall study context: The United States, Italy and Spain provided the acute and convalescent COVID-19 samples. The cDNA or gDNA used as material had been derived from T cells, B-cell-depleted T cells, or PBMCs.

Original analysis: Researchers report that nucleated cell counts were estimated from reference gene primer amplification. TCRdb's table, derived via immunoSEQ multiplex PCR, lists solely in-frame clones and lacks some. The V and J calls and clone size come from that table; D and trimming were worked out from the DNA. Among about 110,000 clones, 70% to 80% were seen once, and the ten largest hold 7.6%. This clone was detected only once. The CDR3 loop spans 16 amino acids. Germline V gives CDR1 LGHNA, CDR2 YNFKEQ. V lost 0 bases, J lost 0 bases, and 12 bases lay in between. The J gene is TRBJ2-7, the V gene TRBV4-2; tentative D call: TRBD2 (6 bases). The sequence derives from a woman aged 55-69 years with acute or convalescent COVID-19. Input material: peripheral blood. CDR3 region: CASSQDGERVSYEQYF. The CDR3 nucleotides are TGTGCCAGCAGCCAAGATGGAGAGCGGGTCTCCTACGAGCAGTACTTC.